This TCR beta chain came from a study of blood T cell repertoires in COVID-19. On the study more broadly: In each case, the material was cDNA or gDNA derived from T cells, B-cell-depleted T cells, or PBMCs.

There are 12 residues in the CDR3. V was clipped by 5 bases and J by 13 bases; unmatched bases: 5. In the original processing: Amplifying reference gene primers gave estimates of nucleated cell counts. Measured with immunoSEQ multiplex PCR; TCRdb has only the in-frame clones, and not every one. The V and J calls and clone size are taken from that table; D and trimming were inferred from the DNA. Here the sample spans about 98,000 clones, roughly 82% being singletons. The chain employs TRBV12-3 or TRBV12-4 and TRBJ2-4; 10 nucleotides align to TRBD1. This clonotype was sampled from an older man with acute or convalescent COVID-19. The sequenced sample was peripheral blood. CDR3 sequence (DNA): TGTGCCAGCAGTCCCGGGACAGGGGCACAGTACTTC. The encoded protein is CASSPGTGAQYF.